This TCR beta chain was recovered during a study of shared clonotypes between healthy human individuals (dated by TCRdb to 2019 to 2021). Notes on the research overall: Three men and a couple of women, aged 18 to 49 years, made up the cohort. Blood TCR repertoires of four to six healthy adults were deeply sequenced to estimate repertoire size and the extent of clonotype sharing between individuals. Different laboratories and diverse techniques were used to prepare libraries and sequence TCR repertoires, to increase sequencing depth and limit assay-specific biases. For each donor, CD4 naive and CD4 memory were each given three plates, CD8 naive was given two plates, and CD8 memory was given one plate. Between about 0.85 and 10 billion PBMCs per donor were obtained by leukapheresis.

Donors were healthy HIV-negative adults with no recently reported acute infections or vaccinations. Every donor was a Caucasian adult living in Nashville, Tennessee, USA. Magnetic negative selection was used to enrich CD4+ T cells, after which naive cells were positively selected on CD45RA and the negative fraction became the memory subset. Blood was collected by leukapheresis, and PBMCs were isolated by Ficoll-Histopaque density gradient centrifugation and then cryopreserved in liquid nitrogen vapor phase. Analytical flow cytometry was used to check the purity and quantity of every magnetically sorted T cell population. Each sorted fraction had its genomic DNA isolated and then quantified by UV absorbance on a Nanodrop 2000c. Using the deep immunoSEQ assay, multiplex PCR amplified TCR CDR3 regions from genomic DNA. Extracted genomic DNA from each cell subset was spread evenly across all wells of several immunoSEQ 96-well plates, with each plate serving as a replicate. Each replicate PCR for sorted subsets received about 200 ng genomic DNA, equal to roughly 29,000 T cell genomes. The purified libraries were quantified using a Qubit 3.0 fluorometer, sized with a Bioanalyzer 2100, and then quantified again using the KAPA Library Quantification kit. A separate single-read 150-cycle Illumina NextSeq 550 flow cell was used to sequence each immunoSEQ 96-well plate. The study's processing was this. Because the immunoSEQ output held only junctional sequences and lacked quality scores, the filtering could not match the filtering applied to full-length reads. To assign V/J genes and CDR3, sequences were annotated using PyIR, a Python wrapper for IgBLAST v1.9, with IMGT germline references. Any read was removed if the V/J assignment was weak (E-value above 1e-6), the CDR3 was missing, or the read contained stop codons, out-of-frame junctions, or ambiguous translated residues. A V3J clonotype was defined by an identical inferred V gene, J gene, and CDR3 amino acid sequence. Percentage overlap between repertoires was calculated by dividing the number of shared unique clonotypes by the size of the smaller repertoire. Repertoire richness was assessed with RTK rarefaction, the Chao1 estimator, and Recon v2.1 estimates of unobserved clonotypes. For all TCRbeta clonotypes obtained by the gDNA method from several donors, generation probabilities were computed with OLGA. TCRdb holds this immuneACCESS table with in-frame rearrangements only. Some clones are missing; in checked studies, unresolved V genes explain under half, and the rest has no known cause. D and trimming come from the DNA, and the V and J calls and clone size come from that table. This sample holds over 2 million clones; 90% to 95% were observed only once. 0.13% of the sample is taken by the ten largest.

Comment on this clone: Its antigen remains unidentified. The sample holds no much larger clone one base away, and base qualities are not on file.

Broad study findings and their caveats: Incomplete sequencing was indicated by rarefaction of sorted-subset datasets, despite the large sequencing depth. Because the study included a small number of donors, the genetic and exposure-history diversity represented was limited. Sampling was restricted to blood, and TCR repertoires in tissues likely differ from the TCR repertoires found in blood. Compared with non-shared clonotypes, the clonotypes found in all four sorted-subset donors had higher generation probabilities. Across a handful of donors, 4.5% to 6.5% of naive CD4, 3% to 4% of naive CD8, 2.3% of memory CD4, and roughly 0.4% of memory CD8 clonotypes were shared. Based on pairwise subsampling, the degree of clonotype sharing among donors was expected to be affected by sequencing depth. Larger estimated clonotype richness was generally found for naive subsets than for memory subsets.

This TCR was recovered from a man younger than 35 in good health. Sequencing was done on a sample of naive CD4+ T cells sorted from blood. This sample's cell subset or site label indicates: CD45RA+ positively selected.

For the CDR3, the sequence is CASSGGTSTDTQYF. In nucleotides, the sequence is TGTGCCAGCAGTGGCGGGACTAGCACAGATACGCAGTATTTT. The chain links TRBV27 with TRBJ2-3; TRBD2 is possibly the D segment (6 matching bases). As encoded in the germline V gene (reference sequence), CDR1 is MNHEY while CDR2 is SMNVEV. The trim is 5 bases for V and 0 bases for J, with a gap of 9 bases between the germline ends. The CDR3 covers 14 residues, taking in both the cysteine and the phenylalanine. The DNA shown is the 42-base CDR3, in frame from base 1.